The rows below give T cell receptor beta chains drawn from one sample of a study of T cell responses to AZD1222 COVID-19 vaccine. The data were produced by immunoSEQ multiplex PCR, yet TCRdb's version contains in-frame clones alone and is incomplete. The table lists about 120,000 clones, 85% to 95% of them singletons, with 2.5% to 3% in the top ten. The source was peripheral blood, collected on day 0 of AZD1222 vaccination. The receptor source for this set is an adult in good health. CDR3s include the opening cysteine and the closing phenylalanine or tryptophan. A D gene is named only where the DNA matches it firmly. Size tells how often a clone was seen (once, few, many) or the class of an expanded clone, and some rows leave it out.

>-|TRBJ2-2|TRBV5-1|once
CASSLEGPYTGELFF
TGCGCCAGCAGCTTGGAAGGCCCCTACACCGGGGAGCTGTTTTTT
>-|TRBJ1-2|TRBV12-3/TRBV12-4|-
CASSYGTSNDTF
TGTGCCAGCAGTTACGGGACCTCCAATGACACCTTC
>-|TRBJ1-3|TRBV18|-
CASSPQGSSGNTIYF
TGTGCCAGCTCACCACAGGGATCCTCTGGAAACACCATATATTTT
>TRBD1|TRBJ2-1|TRBV5-1|once
CASSLDGQGDEQFF
TGCGCCAGCAGCCTTGACGGACAGGGGGATGAGCAGTTCTTC
>-|TRBJ2-4|TRBV9|-
CASSVGEGLYIQYF
TGTGCCAGCAGCGTAGGAGAGGGGCTTTACATTCAGTACTTC
>TRBD2|TRBJ2-7|TRBV27|once
CASSLIAGAGGSYEQYF
TGTGCCAGCAGTTTAATCGCGGGAGCGGGAGGTTCCTACGAGCAGTACTTC
>-|TRBJ2-3|TRBV5-1|few
CASRWSSSTDTQYF
TGCGCCAGCCGGTGGTCGAGCTCCACAGATACGCAGTATTTT
>TRBD1|TRBJ2-7|TRBV19|-
CASTGTGHHEQYF
TGTGCCAGTACTGGGACAGGGCATCACGAGCAGTACTTC
>-|TRBJ1-4|TRBV4-1|once
CASSQDLERVDRSEKLFF
TGCGCCAGCAGCCAAGATTTGGAAAGGGTTGACCGATCTGAAAAACTGTTTTTT
>TRBD2|TRBJ2-1|TRBV6-4|medium-sized
CASSDSTSGSNEQFF
TGTGCCAGCAGTGACTCGACTAGCGGGAGCAATGAGCAGTTCTTC
>TRBD2|TRBJ2-3|TRBV27|-
CASSLTSGRAESDTQYF
TGTGCCAGCAGTTTGACTAGCGGGAGGGCCGAGTCAGATACGCAGTATTTT
>-|TRBJ1-1|TRBV5-6|once
CASSDGTTEAFF
TGTGCCAGCAGCGACGGGACAACTGAAGCTTTCTTT
>-|TRBJ2-7|TRBV20-1|-
CSASRALTGYEQYF
TGCAGTGCTAGTCGGGCCTTGACCGGCTACGAGCAGTACTTC
>TRBD2|TRBJ2-7|TRBV28|-
CASSLPRGRAYEQYF
TGTGCCAGCAGTTTACCTAGAGGGAGGGCCTACGAGCAGTACTTC
>TRBD2|TRBJ2-1|TRBV6-5|once
CASSYLGLGYNEQFF
TGTGCCAGCAGTTACCTTGGACTAGGGTACAATGAGCAGTTCTTC
>TRBD1|TRBJ1-2|TRBV5-1|-
CASSFSDRGHGYTF
TGCGCCAGCAGCTTCTCTGACAGGGGTCATGGCTACACCTTC